Given below is one TCR beta chain in context. There are 16 residues in the CDR3. Germline V gene lookup returns CDR1 SNHLY and CDR2 FYNNEI. Unmatched junction bases numbered 8, after V lost 4 bases and J lost 9 bases. The data belong to a study of T cell changes during pregnancy in multiple sclerosis. The protocol was immunoSEQ multiplex PCR, while the TCRdb copy is restricted to in-frame clones and leaves out a portion. The data hold around 40,000 clones, with 85% to 90% observed a single time. The rearrangement joins TRBV2 to TRBJ2-3, with 15 bases lining up with TRBD2. The sequences come from CD4+ T cells from peripheral blood mononuclear cells, collected in the first trimester of pregnancy. The clonotype comes from a female donor with multiple sclerosis, enrolled in a pregnancy study. CDR3 nucleotide sequence: TGTGCCAGCAGTGCCGCCGGGACTAGCGGGAGGAACACGCAGTATTTT. Protein: CASSAAGTSGRNTQYF.